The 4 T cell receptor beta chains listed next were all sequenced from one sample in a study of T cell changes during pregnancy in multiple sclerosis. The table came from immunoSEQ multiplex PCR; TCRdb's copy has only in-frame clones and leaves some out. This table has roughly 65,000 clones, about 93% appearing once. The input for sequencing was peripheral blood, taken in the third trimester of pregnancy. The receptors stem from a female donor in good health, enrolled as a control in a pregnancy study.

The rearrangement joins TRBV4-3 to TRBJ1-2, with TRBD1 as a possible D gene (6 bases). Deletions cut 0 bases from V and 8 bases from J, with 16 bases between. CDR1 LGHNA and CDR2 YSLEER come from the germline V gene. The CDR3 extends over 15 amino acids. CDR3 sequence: CASSQDRGRGGGYTF. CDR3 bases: TGCGCCAGCAGCCAAGATCGGGGCAGGGGTGGCGGCTACACCTTC.

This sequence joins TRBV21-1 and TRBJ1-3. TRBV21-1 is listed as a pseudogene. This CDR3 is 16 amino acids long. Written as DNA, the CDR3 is TGTGCCAGCAGCAAAGAGGAACCGGGATATGGAAACACCATATATTTT. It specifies CASSKEEPGYGNTIYF.

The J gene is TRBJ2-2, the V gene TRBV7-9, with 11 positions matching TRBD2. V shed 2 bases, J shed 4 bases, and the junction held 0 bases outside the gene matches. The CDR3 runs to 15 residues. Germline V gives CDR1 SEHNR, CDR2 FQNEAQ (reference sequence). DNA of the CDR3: TGTGCCAGCAGCTTAACTAGCGGGGGCACCGGGGAGCTGTTTTTT. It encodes CASSLTSGGTGELFF.

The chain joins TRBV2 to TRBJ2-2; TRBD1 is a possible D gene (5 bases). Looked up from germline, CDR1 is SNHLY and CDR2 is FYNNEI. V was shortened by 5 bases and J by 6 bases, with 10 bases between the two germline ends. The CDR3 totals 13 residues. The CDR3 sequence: CASSSAGSGELFF. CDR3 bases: TGTGCCAGCAGTTCGGCAGGGTCCGGGGAGCTGTTTTTT.